This T cell receptor (beta chain) was identified in a study of blood T cell repertoires in COVID-19. As for the study in general: The study drew acute and convalescent COVID-19 samples from the United States, Italy and Spain. PBMCs, B-cell-depleted T cells, or T cells provided the cDNA or gDNA that made up the material.

This CDR3 has 14 amino acids. V shed 2 bases and J shed 5 bases, with 16 bases lying between them. Germline CDR1 reads SQVTM; CDR2 reads ANQGSEA. In the authors' methods: Estimated nucleated cell counts came from reference gene primer amplification. Some clones are missing from TCRdb's copy, which holds only in-frame ones; the method was immunoSEQ multiplex PCR. The V and J calls and clone size were taken over from that table, and D and trimming were inferred from the DNA. The data contain 130,000 to 150,000 clones, about 89% of them singletons. The sample taken for sequencing was peripheral blood. The sequence came from a man aged 50 to 59 who had recovered from COVID-19. This chain connects TRBV29-1 to TRBJ2-7; D may be TRBD2 (6 bases). The CDR3 DNA follows: TGCAGCGTTGAAAACCCCTGGGGAGGTAACGAGCAGTACTTC. The encoded protein is CSVENPWGGNEQYF.